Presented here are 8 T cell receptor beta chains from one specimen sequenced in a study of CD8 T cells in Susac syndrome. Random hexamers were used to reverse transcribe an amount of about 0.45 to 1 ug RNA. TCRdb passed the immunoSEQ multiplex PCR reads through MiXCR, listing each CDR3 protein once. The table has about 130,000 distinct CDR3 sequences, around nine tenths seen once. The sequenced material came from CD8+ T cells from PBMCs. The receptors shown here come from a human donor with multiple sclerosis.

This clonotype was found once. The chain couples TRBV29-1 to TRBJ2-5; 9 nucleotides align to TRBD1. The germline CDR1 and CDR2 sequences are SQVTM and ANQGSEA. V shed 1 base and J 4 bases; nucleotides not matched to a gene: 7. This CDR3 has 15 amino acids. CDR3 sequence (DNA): TGCAGCGTTGAAGGGACAGGGGTTCACGGAGAGACCCAGTACTTC. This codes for CSVEGTGVHGETQYF.

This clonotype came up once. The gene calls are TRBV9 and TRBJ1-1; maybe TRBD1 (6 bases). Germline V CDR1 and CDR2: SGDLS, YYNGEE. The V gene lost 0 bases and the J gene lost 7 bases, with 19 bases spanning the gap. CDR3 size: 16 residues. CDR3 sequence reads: CASSVATVGGQYEAFF. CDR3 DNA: TGTGCCAGCAGCGTAGCTACGGTCGGCGGACAGTATGAAGCTTTCTTT.

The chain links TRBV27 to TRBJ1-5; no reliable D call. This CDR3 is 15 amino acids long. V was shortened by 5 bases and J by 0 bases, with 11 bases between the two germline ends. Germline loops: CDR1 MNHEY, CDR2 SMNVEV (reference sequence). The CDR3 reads CASSPGLYSNQPQHF. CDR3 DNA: TGTGCCAGCAGTCCAGGCCTATATAGCAATCAGCCCCAGCATTTT.

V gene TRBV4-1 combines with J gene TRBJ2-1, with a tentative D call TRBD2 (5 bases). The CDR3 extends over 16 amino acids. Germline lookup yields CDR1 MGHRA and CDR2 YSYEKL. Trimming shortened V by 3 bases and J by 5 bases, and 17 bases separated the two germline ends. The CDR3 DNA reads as TGCGCCAGCAGCCATTGGACTGGTCCCCCCAACAATGAGCAGTTCTTC. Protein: CASSHWTGPPNNEQFF.

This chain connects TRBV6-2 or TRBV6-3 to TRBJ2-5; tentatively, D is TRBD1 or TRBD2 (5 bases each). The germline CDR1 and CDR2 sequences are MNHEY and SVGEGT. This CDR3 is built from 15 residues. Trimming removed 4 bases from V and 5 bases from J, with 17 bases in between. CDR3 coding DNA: TGTGCCAGCAGTTCCCCGGGACCTCATTCGGAGACCCAGTACTTC. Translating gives CASSSPGPHSETQYF.

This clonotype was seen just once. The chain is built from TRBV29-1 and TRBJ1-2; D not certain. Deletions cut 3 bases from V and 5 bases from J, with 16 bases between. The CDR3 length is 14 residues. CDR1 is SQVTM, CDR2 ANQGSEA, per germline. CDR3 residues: CSVDNLAGNYGYTF. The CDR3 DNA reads TGCAGCGTTGACAATCTGGCCGGAAATTATGGCTACACCTTC.

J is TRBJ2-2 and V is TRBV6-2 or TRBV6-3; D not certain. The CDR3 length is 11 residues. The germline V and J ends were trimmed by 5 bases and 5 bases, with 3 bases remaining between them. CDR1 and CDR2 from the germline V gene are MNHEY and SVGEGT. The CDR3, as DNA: TGTGCCAGCAGTCAAACCGGGGAGCTGTTTTTT. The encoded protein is CASSQTGELFF.

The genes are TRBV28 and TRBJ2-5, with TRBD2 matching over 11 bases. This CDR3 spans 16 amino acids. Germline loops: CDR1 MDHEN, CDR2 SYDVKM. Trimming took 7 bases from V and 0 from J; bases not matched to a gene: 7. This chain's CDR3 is CASNPPGLADQETQYF. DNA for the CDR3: TGTGCCAGCAATCCTCCGGGACTAGCGGACCAAGAGACCCAGTACTTC.